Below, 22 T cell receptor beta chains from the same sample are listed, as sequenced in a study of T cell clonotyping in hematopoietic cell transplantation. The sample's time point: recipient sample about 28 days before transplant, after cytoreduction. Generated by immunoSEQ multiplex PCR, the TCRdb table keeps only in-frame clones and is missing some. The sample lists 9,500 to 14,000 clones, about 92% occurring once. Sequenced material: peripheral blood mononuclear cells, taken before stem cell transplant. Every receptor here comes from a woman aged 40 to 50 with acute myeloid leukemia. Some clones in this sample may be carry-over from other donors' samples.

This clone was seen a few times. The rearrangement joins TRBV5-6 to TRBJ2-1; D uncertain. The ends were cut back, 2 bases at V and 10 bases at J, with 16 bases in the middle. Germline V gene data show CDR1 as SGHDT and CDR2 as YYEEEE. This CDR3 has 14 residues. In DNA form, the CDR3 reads TGTGCCAGCAGCTTTCCGGGTTCCTCTCGGGAGCAGTTCTTC. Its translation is CASSFPGSSREQFF.

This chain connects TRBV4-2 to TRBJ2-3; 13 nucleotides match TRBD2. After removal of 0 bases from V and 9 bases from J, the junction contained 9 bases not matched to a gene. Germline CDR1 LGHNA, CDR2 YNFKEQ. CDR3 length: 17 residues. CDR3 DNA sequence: TGTGCCAGCAGCCAAGATTTACTAGCGGGAGGGGAAGCAACGCAGTATTTT. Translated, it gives CASSQDLLAGGEATQYF.

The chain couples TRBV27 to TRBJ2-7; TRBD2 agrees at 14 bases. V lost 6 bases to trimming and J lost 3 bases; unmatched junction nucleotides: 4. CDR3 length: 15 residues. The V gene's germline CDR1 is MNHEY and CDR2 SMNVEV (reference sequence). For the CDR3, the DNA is TGTGCCAGCAGGGGAGGGACTAGCGGGAGCTACGAGCAGTACTTC. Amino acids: CASRGGTSGSYEQYF.

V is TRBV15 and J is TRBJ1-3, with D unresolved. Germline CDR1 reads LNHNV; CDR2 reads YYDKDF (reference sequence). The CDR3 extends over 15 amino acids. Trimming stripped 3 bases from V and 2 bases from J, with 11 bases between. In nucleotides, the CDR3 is TGTGCCACCAGCAGGGGATCTTTTACTGGAAACACCATATATTTT. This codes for CATSRGSFTGNTIYF.

The CDR3 DNA is TGTGCCTGGAGTGCCGAAGAGACCCAGTACTTC. This encodes CAWSAEETQYF. The genes are TRBV30 and TRBJ2-5; D not resolved. V lost 1 base to trimming and J lost 3 bases, with 3 bases between them. CDR1 is GTSNPN, CDR2 SVGIG, per germline (reference sequence). The CDR3 length is 11 residues.

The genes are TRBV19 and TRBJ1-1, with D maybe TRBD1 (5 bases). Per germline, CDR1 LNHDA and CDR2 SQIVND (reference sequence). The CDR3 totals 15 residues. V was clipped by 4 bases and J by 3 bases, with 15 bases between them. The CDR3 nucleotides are TGTGCCAGTAGTAAGGGCCGAGGGGAAGACACTGAAGCTTTCTTT. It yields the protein CASSKGRGEDTEAFF.

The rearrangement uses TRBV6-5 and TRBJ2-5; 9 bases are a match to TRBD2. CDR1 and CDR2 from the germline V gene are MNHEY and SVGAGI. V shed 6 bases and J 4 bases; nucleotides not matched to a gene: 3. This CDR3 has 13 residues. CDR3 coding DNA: TGTGCCAGCAGCATAGCGGGAGTAGAGACCCAGTACTTC. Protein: CASSIAGVETQYF.

The CDR3 reads CASSGSGRGNIQYF. Here the CDR3 DNA reads TGTGCCAGCAGCGGGTCGGGAAGGGGAAACATTCAGTACTTC. This chain connects TRBV13 to TRBJ2-4; D could derive from TRBD1 or TRBD2 (5 bases each). V lost 5 bases, J lost 6 bases, and 14 bases lay in between. This CDR3 region has 14 residues. Germline V CDR1 and CDR2: PRHDT, FYEKMQ (reference sequence).

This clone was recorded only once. CDR3 loop: CAWNQQGDTEAFF. The CDR3 region has the DNA TGTGCCTGGAACCAACAGGGTGACACTGAAGCTTTCTTT. The chain uses TRBV30 and TRBJ1-1, with a possible D match to TRBD1 (6 bases). The CDR3 runs to 13 residues. V gave up 4 bases and J gave up 3 bases, with 12 bases separating them. The V gene's germline CDR1 is GTSNPN and CDR2 SVGIG (reference sequence).

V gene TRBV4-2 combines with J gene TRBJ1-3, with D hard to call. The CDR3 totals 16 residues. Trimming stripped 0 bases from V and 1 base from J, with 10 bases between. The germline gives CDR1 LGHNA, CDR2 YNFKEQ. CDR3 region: CASSQEATRSGNTIYF. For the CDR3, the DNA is TGTGCCAGCAGCCAAGAAGCGACTCGGTCTGGAAACACCATATATTTT.

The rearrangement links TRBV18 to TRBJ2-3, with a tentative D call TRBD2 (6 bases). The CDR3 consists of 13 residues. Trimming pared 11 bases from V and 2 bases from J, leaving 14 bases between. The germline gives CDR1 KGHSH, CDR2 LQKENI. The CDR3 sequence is CASARDDTDTQYF. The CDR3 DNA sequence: TGTGCCTCGGCGCGGGACGACACAGATACGCAGTATTTT.

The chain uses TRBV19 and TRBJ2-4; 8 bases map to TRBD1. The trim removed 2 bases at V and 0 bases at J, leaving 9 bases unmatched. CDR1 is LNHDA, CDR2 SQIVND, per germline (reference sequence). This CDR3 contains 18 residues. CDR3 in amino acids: CASSITAGQGLAKNIQYF. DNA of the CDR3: TGTGCCAGTAGTATAACTGCCGGACAGGGATTAGCCAAAAACATTCAGTACTTC.

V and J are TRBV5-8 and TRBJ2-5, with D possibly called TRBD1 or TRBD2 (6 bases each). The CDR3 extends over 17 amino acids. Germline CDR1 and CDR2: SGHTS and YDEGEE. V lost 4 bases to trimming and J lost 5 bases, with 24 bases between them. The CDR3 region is CASSNLVSGAGWETQYF. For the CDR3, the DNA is TGTGCCAGCAGCAACCTCGTATCGGGGGCCGGTTGGGAGACCCAGTACTTC. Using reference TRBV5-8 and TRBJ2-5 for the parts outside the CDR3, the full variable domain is EAGVTQSPTHLIKTRGQQATLRCSPISGHTSVYWYQQALGLGLQFLLWYDEGEERNRGNFPPRFSGRQFPNYSSELNVNALELEDSALYLCASSNLVSGAGWETQYFGPGTRLLVL.

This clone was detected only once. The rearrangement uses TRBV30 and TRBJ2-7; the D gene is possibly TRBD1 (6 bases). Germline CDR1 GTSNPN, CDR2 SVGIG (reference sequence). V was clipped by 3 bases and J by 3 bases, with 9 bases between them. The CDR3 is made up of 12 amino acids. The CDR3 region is CAWSPRGYEQYF. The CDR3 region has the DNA TGTGCCTGGAGCCCCAGGGGCTACGAGCAGTACTTC.

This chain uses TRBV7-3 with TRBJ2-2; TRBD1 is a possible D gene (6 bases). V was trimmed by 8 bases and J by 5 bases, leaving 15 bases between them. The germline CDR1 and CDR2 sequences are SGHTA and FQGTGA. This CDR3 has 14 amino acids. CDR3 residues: CASRHTGKTGELFF. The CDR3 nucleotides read TGTGCCAGCCGTCATACAGGGAAGACCGGGGAGCTGTTTTTT. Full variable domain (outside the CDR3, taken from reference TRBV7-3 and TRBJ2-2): GAGVSQTPSNKVTEKGKYVELRCDPISGHTALYWYRQSLGQGPEFLIYFQGTGAADDSGLPNDRFFAVRPEGSVSTLKIQRTERGDSAVYLCASRHTGKTGELFFGEGSRLTVL.

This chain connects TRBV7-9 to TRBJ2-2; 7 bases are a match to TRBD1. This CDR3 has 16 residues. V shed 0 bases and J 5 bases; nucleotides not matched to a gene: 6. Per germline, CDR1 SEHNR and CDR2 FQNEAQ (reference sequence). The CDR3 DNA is TGTGCCAGCAGCTTAGCGCAGGGACAGAGGACCGGGGAGCTGTTTTTT. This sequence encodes CASSLAQGQRTGELFF.

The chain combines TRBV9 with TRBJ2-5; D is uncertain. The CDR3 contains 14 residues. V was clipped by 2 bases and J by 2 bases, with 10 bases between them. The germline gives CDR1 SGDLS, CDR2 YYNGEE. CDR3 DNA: TGTGCCAGCAGCGTCGGAAGCGATCAAGAGACCCAGTACTTC. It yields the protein CASSVGSDQETQYF.

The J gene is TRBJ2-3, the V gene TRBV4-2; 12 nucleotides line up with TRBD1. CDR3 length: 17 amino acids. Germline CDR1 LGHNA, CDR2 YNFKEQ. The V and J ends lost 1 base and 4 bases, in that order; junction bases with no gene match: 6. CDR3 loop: CASSQVGTGGGSDTQYF. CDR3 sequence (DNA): TGTGCCAGCAGCCAAGTTGGGACAGGGGGCGGATCAGATACGCAGTATTTT.

The CDR3 here is CASSLGTSGSPTGELFF. CDR3 bases: TGTGCCAGCAGCTTAGGTACTAGCGGGAGTCCCACCGGGGAGCTGTTTTTT. V is TRBV7-6 and J is TRBJ2-2; 11 bases are shared with TRBD2. CDR1 is SGHVS, CDR2 FNYEAQ, per germline. V was pared by 1 base and J by 4 bases, with 5 bases of the junction left unmatched. The length of the CDR3 is 17 residues.

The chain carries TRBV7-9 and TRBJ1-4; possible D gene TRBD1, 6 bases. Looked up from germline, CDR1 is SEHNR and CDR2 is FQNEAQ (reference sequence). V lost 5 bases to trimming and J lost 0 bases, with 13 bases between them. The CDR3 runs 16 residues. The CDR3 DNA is TGTGCCAGCAGCGTCGGAGGGGGTGCAACTAATGAAAAACTGTTTTTT. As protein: CASSVGGGATNEKLFF.

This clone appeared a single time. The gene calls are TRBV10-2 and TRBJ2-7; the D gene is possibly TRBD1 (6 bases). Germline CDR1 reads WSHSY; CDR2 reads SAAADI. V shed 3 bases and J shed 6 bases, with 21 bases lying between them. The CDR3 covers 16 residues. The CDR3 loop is CASSDPGKGVDPEQYF. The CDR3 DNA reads TGCGCCAGCAGTGACCCCGGGAAGGGGGTCGACCCCGAGCAGTACTTC.

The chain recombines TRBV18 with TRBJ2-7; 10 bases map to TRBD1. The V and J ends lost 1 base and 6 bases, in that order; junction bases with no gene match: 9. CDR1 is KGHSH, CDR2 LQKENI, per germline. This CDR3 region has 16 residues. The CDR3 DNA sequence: TGTGCCAGCTCACCACAACCCCCCGGGACAGGGGTCGAGCAGTACTTC. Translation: CASSPQPPGTGVEQYF.